This entry features one T cell receptor beta chain sequence. TCRdb's copy holds only in-frame clones and misses some; the assay was immunoSEQ multiplex PCR. The sample holds tens of thousands of clones, approximately 92% seen once. These data originate in a study of T cell responses to AZD1222 COVID-19 vaccine. From germline, CDR1 is MNHEY and CDR2 SVGAGI. The CDR3 consists of 14 residues. V was cut by 6 bases and J by 6 bases, with 15 bases left in between. This chain links TRBV6-5 with TRBJ1-5, with a weak D call TRBD1 (6 bases). Material: peripheral blood, obtained on day 0 of AZD1222 vaccination. The sequence was collected from an adult in good health. The CDR3: CASRTGAGSQPQHF. CDR3 bases: TGTGCCAGCAGAACGGGGGCGGGATCTCAGCCCCAGCATTTT.